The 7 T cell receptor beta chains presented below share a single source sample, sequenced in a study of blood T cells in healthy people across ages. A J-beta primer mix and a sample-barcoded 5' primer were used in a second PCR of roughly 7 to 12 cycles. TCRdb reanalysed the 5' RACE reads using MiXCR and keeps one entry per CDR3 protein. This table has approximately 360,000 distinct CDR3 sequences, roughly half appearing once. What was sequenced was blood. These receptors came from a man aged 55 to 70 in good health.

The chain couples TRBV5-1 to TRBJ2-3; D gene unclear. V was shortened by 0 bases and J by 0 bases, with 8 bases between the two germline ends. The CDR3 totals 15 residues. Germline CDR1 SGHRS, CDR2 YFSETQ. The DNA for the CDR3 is TGCGCCAGCAGCTTGGGACGCCCCAGCACAGATACGCAGTATTTT. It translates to CASSLGRPSTDTQYF.

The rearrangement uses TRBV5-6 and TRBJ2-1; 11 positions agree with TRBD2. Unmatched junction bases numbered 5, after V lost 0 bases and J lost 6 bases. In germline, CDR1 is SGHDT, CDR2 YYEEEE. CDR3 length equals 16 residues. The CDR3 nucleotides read TGTGCCAGCAGCTTGGAGCCTAGCGGGAGGTTCAATGAGCAGTTCTTC. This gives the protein CASSLEPSGRFNEQFF.

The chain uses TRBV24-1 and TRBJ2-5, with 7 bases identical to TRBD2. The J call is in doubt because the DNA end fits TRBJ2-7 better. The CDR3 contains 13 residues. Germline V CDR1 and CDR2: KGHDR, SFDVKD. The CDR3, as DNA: TGTGCCACCAGTGATCGTTGGGGGGGCGAGCAGTACTTC. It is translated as CATSDRWGGEQYF.

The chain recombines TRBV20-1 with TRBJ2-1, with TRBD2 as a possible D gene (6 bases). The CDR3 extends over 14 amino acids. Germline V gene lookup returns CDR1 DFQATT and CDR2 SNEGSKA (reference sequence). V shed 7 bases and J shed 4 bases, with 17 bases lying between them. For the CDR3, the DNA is TGCAGTGTCAGCACACTTAGCGGATACAATGAGCAGTTCTTC. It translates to CSVSTLSGYNEQFF.

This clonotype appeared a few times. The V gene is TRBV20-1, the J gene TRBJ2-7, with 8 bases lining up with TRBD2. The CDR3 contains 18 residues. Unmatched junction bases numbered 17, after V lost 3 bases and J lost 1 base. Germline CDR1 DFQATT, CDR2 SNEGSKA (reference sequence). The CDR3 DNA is TGCAGTGCTAGTTTCCGCCAGGGCGGGACTAGTTTATCCTACGAGCAGTACTTC. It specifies CSASFRQGGTSLSYEQYF.

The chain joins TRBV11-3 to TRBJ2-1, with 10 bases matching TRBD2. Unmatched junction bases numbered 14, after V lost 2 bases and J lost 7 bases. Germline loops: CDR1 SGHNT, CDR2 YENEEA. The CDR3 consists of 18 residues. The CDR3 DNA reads TGTGCCAGCAGCTTAAGGAGTGGCGGACTAGCGGATACTAATGAGCAGTTCTTC. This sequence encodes CASSLRSGGLADTNEQFF.

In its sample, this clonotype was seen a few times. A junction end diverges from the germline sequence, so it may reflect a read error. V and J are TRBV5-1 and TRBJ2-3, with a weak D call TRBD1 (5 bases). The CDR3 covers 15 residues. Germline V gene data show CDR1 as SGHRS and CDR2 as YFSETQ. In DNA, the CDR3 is TGTGCCAGCAGCTTAGGGCAGGGCAGCACAGATACGCAGTATTTT. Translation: CASSLGQGSTDTQYF. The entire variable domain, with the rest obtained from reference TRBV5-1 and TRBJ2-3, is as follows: KAGVTQTPRYLIKTRGQQVTLSCSPISGHRSVSWYQQTPGQGLQFLFEYFSETQRNKGNFPGRFSGRQFSNSRSEMNVSTLELGDSALYLCASSLGQGSTDTQYFGPGTRLTVL.